The clone carrying this T cell receptor (beta chain) was seen only a few times. These data come from a study of CD8 T cell repertoires and HIV-1 epitope variants. The CDR3 is 16 residues long. The V and J ends lost 2 bases and 6 bases, in that order; junction bases with no gene match: 6. Germline V CDR1 and CDR2: MNHEY, SVGAGI. TCRdb keeps only in-frame clones here, not all; method: immunoSEQ multiplex PCR. The sample shows roughly 100,000 clones, just under 75% of them seen only once. The origin of this receptor is a male donor with HIV. Input material: uncultured baseline CD8+ T cells from peripheral blood mononuclear cells (PBMCs). This sequence joins TRBV6-5 and TRBJ1-6; 8 bases are shared with TRBD1. CDR3 loop: CASSYRRDRSNSPLHF. The CDR3 DNA sequence: TGTGCCAGCAGTTACCGCCGGGACAGGAGTAATTCACCCCTCCACTTT.